The 12 T cell receptor beta chains presented below share a single source sample, sequenced in a study of blood T cell repertoires in COVID-19. Here immunoSEQ multiplex PCR was the method, and the copy in TCRdb shows in-frame clones only, minus some. Of about 170,000 clones in the sample, under 95% are singletons; the top ten hold approximately 5%. The sequenced sample was peripheral blood. The receptors stem from a man between 18 and 35 years old with COVID-19, enrolled during active disease.

The chain is built from TRBV13 and TRBJ2-1; the D is unclear. Germline CDR1 and CDR2: PRHDT and FYEKMQ (reference sequence). The germline V and J ends were trimmed by 4 bases and 8 bases, with 9 bases remaining between them. The CDR3 length is 12 residues. As DNA, the CDR3 is TGTGCCAGCAGCTCGTTCGACTATGAGCAGTTCTTC. It yields the protein CASSSFDYEQFF.

The V call is TRBV7-2, the J call TRBJ2-7; 8 bases are shared with TRBD1. The CDR3 is 14 amino acids. V gave up 4 bases and J gave up 3 bases; unmatched junction bases: 5. Germline CDR1 reads SGHTA; CDR2 reads FQGNSA. DNA for the CDR3: TGTGCCAGCAGCTCGCGGGACAGGTTCTACGAGCAGTACTTC. Encoded protein: CASSSRDRFYEQYF.

The gene calls are TRBV11-3 and TRBJ1-1; D is ambiguous. Germline lookup yields CDR1 SGHNT and CDR2 YENEEA. V was pared by 11 bases and J by 2 bases, with 12 bases between. This CDR3 contains 12 residues. CDR3 sequence: CAPARANTEAFF. In DNA, the CDR3 is TGTGCCCCTGCAAGAGCTAACACTGAAGCTTTCTTT.

The J gene is TRBJ1-1, the V gene TRBV24-1, with D uncertain. V lost 4 bases to trimming and J lost 3 bases, with 2 bases between them. Looked up from germline, CDR1 is KGHDR and CDR2 is SFDVKD. The CDR3 sequence is 11 residues long. CDR3 bases: TGTGCCACCAGTGACGACACTGAAGCTTTCTTT. This gives the protein CATSDDTEAFF.

The genes are TRBV11-2 and TRBJ2-7; maybe TRBD1 (5 bases). V was clipped by 1 base and J by 0 bases, with 10 bases between them. Germline-derived CDR1 and CDR2 are SGHAT and FQNNGV. The CDR3 consists of 15 residues. The CDR3 DNA follows: TGTGCCAGCAGCTTAGTAAGGGGCAGCTCCTACGAGCAGTACTTC. Amino acid sequence: CASSLVRGSSYEQYF.

Written as DNA, the CDR3 is TGCAGCTGCATGAGCTCCTACAATGAGCAGTTCTTC. Protein sequence: CSCMSSYNEQFF. V is TRBV29-1 and J is TRBJ2-1; D remains unclear. The CDR3 covers 12 residues. The V end was cut by 8 bases, the J end by 0 bases, with 8 bases between. Per germline, CDR1 SQVTM and CDR2 ANQGSEA.

V usage is TRBV4-3 and J usage is TRBJ1-2; D not certain. The CDR3 sequence is 14 residues long. The ends were cut back, 1 base at V and 4 bases at J, with 10 bases in the middle. Germline V gene data show CDR1 as LGHNA and CDR2 as YSLEER. CDR3 loop: CASSQGDSRYGYTF. The CDR3, as DNA: TGCGCCAGCAGCCAAGGTGATTCGCGCTATGGCTACACCTTC.

The chain recombines TRBV12-5 with TRBJ2-1, with 8 bases fitting TRBD2. There are 16 residues in the CDR3. The trim removed 3 bases at V and 2 bases at J, leaving 6 bases unmatched. Looked up from germline, CDR1 is LGHNT and CDR2 is FRNRAP. CDR3 residues: CASGFAAGAAYNEQFF. As DNA, the CDR3 is TGTGCTAGTGGTTTCGCAGCGGGAGCAGCCTACAATGAGCAGTTCTTC.

The V and J genes are TRBV30 and TRBJ2-3; no clear D. The ends were cut back, 7 bases at V and 0 bases at J, with 11 bases in the middle. Germline-derived CDR1 and CDR2 are GTSNPN and SVGIG (reference sequence). This CDR3 is built from 13 residues. The CDR3 DNA reads TGTGCCTCACGAGGTGCTAGCACAGATACGCAGTATTTT. Protein sequence: CASRGASTDTQYF.

The chain links TRBV24-1 to TRBJ2-7; no firm D call. CDR3 length: 14 amino acids. Trimming removed 8 bases at V and 5 bases at J, with 18 bases between. Germline V gene data show CDR1 as KGHDR and CDR2 as SFDVKD. The CDR3, as DNA: TGTGCCACCACTATCCCGACTCGTTGGAACGAGCAGTACTTC. Translated, it gives CATTIPTRWNEQYF.

V and J are TRBV11-2 and TRBJ2-7; 11 nucleotides align to TRBD1. Germline V lookup: CDR1 SGHAT, CDR2 FQNNGV. The CDR3 contains 16 residues. V dropped 5 bases and J dropped 3; count of bases not matched to a gene: 9. The chain's CDR3 is CASSVSGQGGIYEQYF. The CDR3 region has the DNA TGTGCCAGCAGCGTGTCGGGACAGGGGGGCATCTACGAGCAGTACTTC.

The chain employs TRBV9 and TRBJ2-3; D is undetermined. The CDR3 spans 13 residues. Germline lookup yields CDR1 SGDLS and CDR2 YYNGEE. V gave up 4 bases and J gave up 2 bases, with 8 bases separating them. The CDR3, as DNA: TGTGCCAGCAGCCGCGGAATCACAGATACGCAGTATTTT. Amino acids: CASSRGITDTQYF.